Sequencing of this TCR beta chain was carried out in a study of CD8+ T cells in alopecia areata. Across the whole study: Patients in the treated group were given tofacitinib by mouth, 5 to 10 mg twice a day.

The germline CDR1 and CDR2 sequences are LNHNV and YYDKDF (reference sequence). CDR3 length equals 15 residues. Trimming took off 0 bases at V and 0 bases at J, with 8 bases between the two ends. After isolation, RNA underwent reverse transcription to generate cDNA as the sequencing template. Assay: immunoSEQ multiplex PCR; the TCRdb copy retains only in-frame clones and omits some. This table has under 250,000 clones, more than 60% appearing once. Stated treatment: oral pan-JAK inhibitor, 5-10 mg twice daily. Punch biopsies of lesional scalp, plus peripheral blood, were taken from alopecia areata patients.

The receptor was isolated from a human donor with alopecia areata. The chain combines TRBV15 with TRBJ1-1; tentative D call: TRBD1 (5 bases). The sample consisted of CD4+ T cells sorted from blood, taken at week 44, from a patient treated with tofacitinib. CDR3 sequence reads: CATSRDRGVNTEAFF. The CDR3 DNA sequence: TGTGCCACCAGCAGAGATAGGGGAGTGAACACTGAAGCTTTCTTT.